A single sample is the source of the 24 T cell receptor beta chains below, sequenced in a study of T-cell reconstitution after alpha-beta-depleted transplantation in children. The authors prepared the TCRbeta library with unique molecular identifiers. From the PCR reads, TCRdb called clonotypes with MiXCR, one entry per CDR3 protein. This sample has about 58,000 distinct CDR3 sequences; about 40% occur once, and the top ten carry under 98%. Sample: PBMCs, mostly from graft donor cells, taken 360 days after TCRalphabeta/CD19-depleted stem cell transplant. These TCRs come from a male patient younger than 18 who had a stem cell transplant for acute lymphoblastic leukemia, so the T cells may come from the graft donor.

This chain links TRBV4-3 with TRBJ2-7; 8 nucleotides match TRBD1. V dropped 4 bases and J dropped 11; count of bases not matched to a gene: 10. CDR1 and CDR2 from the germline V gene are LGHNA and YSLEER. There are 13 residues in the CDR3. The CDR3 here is CASSPTNTGGKYF. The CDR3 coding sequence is TGCGCCAGCAGCCCTACAAATACAGGGGGGAAGTACTTC.

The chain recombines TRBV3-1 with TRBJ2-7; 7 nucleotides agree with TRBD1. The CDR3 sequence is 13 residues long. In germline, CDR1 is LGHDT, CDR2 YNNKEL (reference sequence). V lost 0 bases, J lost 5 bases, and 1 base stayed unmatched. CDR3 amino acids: CASSQDDRDEQYF. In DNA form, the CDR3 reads TGTGCCAGCAGCCAAGATGACAGGGACGAGCAGTACTTC.

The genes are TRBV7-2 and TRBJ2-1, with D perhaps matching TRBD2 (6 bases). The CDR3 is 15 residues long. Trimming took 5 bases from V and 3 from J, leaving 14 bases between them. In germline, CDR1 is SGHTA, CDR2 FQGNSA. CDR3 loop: CASSLDYFVYNEQFF. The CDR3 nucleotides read TGTGCCAGCAGCCTGGACTATTTCGTCTACAATGAGCAGTTCTTC. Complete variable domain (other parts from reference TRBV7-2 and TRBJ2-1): GAGVSQSPSNKVTEKGKDVELRCDPISGHTALYWYRQSLGQGLEFLIYFQGNSAPDKSGLPSDRFSAERTGGSVSTLTIQRTQQEDSAVYLCASSLDYFVYNEQFFGPGTRLTVL.

In DNA form, the CDR3 reads TGCAGCGGGGACAGTCGGAGCACAGATACGCAGTATTTT. Residues: CSGDSRSTDTQYF. The J gene is TRBJ2-3, the V gene TRBV29-1; 7 positions agree with TRBD1. The J segment lost 0 bases and the V segment lost 7 bases, leaving 4 bases of the junction unmatched. Germline assignment: CDR1 SQVTM and CDR2 ANQGSEA. CDR3 length: 13 amino acids.

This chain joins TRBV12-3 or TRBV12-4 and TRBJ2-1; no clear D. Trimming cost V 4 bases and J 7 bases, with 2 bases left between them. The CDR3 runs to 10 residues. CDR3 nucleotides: TGTGCCAGCAGTTCAAATGAGCAGTTCTTC. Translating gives CASSSNEQFF.

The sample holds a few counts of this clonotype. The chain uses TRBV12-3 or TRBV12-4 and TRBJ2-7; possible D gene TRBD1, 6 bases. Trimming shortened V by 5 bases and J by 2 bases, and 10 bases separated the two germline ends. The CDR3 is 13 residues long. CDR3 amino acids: CASSPTGPYEQYF. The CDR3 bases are TGTGCCAGCAGTCCGACAGGCCCCTACGAGCAGTACTTC.

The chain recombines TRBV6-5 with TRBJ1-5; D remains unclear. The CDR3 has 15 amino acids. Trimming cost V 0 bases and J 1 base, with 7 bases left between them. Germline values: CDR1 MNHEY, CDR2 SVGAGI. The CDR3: CASSYSVGSNQPQHF. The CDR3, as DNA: TGTGCCAGCAGTTACTCGGTGGGAAGCAATCAGCCCCAGCATTTT.

The CDR3, as DNA: TGCGCCAGCAGCTTGGCCGGGACAGGGGACGGCTACACCTTC. Translated: CASSLAGTGDGYTF. The V call is TRBV5-1, the J call TRBJ1-2, with TRBD1 matching over 10 bases. V was pared by 0 bases and J by 8 bases, with 4 bases of the junction left unmatched. Germline CDR1 SGHRS, CDR2 YFSETQ. CDR3 length: 14 amino acids.

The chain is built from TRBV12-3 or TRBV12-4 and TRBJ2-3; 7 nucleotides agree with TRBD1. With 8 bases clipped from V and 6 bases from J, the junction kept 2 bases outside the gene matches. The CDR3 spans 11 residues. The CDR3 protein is CASQGVDTQYF. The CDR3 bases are TGTGCCAGCCAGGGGGTGGATACGCAGTATTTT.

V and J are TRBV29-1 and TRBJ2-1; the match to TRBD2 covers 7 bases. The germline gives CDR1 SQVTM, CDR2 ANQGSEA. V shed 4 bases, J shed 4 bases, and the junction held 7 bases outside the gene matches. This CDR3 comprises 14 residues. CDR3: CSVALLAAYNEQFF. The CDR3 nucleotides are TGCAGCGTTGCCTTGCTAGCGGCTTACAATGAGCAGTTCTTC.

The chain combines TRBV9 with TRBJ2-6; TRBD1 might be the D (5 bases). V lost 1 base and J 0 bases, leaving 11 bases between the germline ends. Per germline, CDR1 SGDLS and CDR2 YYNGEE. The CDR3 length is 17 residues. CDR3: CASSVIAGRSGANVLTF. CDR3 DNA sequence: TGTGCCAGCAGCGTAATTGCAGGGCGCTCTGGGGCCAACGTCCTGACTTTC.

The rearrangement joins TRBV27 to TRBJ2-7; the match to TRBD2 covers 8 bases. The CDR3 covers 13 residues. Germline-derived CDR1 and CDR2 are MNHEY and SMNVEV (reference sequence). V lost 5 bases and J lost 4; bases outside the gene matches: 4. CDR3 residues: CASSRGGAYEQYF. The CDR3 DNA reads TGTGCCAGCAGTCGGGGGGGCGCGTACGAGCAGTACTTC.

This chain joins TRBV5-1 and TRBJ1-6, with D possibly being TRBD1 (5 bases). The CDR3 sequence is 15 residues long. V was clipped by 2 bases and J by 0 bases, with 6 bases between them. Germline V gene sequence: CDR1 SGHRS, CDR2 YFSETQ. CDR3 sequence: CASSFDSSYNSPLHF. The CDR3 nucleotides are TGCGCCAGCAGCTTTGACAGCTCCTATAATTCACCCCTCCACTTT.

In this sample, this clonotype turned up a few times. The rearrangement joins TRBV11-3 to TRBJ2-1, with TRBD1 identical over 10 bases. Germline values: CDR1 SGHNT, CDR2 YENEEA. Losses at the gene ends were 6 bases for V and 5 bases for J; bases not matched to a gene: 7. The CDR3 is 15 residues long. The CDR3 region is CASSRGQGGHNEQFF. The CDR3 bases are TGTGCCAGCAGTCGAGGACAGGGGGGGCACAATGAGCAGTTCTTC.

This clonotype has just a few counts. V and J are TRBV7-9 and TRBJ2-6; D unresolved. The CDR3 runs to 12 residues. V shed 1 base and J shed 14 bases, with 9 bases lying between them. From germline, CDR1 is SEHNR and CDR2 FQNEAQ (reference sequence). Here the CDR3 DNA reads TGTGCCAGCAGCTTAGTTGGGGAAATCCTGACTTTC. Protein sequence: CASSLVGEILTF.

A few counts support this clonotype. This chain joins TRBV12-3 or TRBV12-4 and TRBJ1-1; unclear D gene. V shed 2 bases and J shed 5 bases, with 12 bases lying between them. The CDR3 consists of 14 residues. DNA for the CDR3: TGTGCCAGCAGTTTAATCGACGCGATAACTGAAGCTTTCTTT. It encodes CASSLIDAITEAFF.

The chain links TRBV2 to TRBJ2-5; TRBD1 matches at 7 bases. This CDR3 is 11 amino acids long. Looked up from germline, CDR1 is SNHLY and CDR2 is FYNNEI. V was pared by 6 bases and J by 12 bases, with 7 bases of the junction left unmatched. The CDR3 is CASRVKTGEYF. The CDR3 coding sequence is TGTGCCAGCAGGGTGAAAACAGGGGAGTACTTC.

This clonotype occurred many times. CDR3 sequence: CASSYRTSGETQYF. The CDR3 DNA reads as TGTGCCAGCAGCTACCGGACTAGCGGAGAGACCCAGTACTTC. This chain uses TRBV7-2 with TRBJ2-5; 10 nucleotides align to TRBD2. Germline values: CDR1 SGHTA, CDR2 FQGNSA. Trimming at V came to 4 bases and at J to 4 bases, leaving 3 bases not matched to a gene. The CDR3 consists of 14 residues.

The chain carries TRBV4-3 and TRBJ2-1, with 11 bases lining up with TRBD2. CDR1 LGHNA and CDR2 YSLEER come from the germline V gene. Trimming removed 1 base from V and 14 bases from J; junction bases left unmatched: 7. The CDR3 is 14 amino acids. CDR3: CASSQAVLAGDEFF. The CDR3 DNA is TGCGCCAGCAGCCAAGCGGTACTAGCGGGGGATGAGTTCTTC.

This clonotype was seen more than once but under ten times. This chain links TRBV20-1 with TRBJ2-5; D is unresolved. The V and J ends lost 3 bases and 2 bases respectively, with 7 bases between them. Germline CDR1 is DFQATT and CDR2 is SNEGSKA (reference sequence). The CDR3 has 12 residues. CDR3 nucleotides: TGCAGTGCTAGGCCGACACAAGAGACCCAGTACTTC. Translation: CSARPTQETQYF.

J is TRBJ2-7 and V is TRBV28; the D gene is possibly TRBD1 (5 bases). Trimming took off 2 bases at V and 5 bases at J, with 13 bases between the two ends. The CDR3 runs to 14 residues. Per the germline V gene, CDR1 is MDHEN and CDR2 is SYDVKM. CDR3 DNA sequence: TGTGCCAGCAGTTTAGAAGGGGCCTTAAACGAGCAGTACTTC. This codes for CASSLEGALNEQYF.

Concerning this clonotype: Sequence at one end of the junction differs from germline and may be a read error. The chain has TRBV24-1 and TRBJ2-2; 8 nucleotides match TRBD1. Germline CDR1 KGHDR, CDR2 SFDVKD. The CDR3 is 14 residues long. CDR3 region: CASRTGMDTGELFF. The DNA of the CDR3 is TGTGCCTCCAGGACAGGGATGGACACCGGGGAGCTGTTTTTT.

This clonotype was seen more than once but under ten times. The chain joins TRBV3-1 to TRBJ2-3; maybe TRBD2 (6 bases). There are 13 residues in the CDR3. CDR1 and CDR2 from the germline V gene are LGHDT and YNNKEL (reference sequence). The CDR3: CAEEGRDTDTQYF. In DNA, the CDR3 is TGTGCGGAGGAGGGACGGGATACAGATACGCAGTATTTT.

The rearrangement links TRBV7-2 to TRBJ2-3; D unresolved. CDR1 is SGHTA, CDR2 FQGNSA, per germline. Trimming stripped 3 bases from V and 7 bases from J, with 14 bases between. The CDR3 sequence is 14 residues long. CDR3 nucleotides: TGTGCCAGCAGCTTGGATTCGGGCCCTTATACGCAGTATTTT. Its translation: CASSLDSGPYTQYF.